The rows below give T cell receptor beta chains drawn from one sample of a study of T cells in localized non-small cell lung cancer. Sequencing used immunoSEQ multiplex PCR; TCRdb keeps in-frame clones, though not all of them. The sample consists of tens of thousands of clones, more than 70% of them appearing once. The sequencing used peripheral blood, collected before any cancer treatment. The receptors were gathered from a female donor at least 60 years old with stage III squamous cell lung carcinoma. CDR3s include the opening cysteine and the closing phenylalanine or tryptophan. The D gene is left open where the match is weak. Where a row states a size, it is once, few, many or the class of an expanded clone; other rows omit it.

clone_size	v_call	d_call	j_call	cdr3_aa	cdr3_nt
once	TRBV7-2	TRBD1	TRBJ1-5	CASSRPGGRQGANQPQHF	TGTGCCAGCAGCCGCCCGGGGGGCAGACAGGGGGCGAATCAGCCCCAGCATTTT
few	TRBV6-5	-	TRBJ2-7	CASSTARVPNYEQYF	TGTGCCAGCAGTACTGCTCGGGTCCCTAACTACGAGCAGTACTTC
-	TRBV29-1	TRBD1	TRBJ2-7	CSTKQSTGSTYEQYF	TGCAGCACCAAGCAGTCGACAGGGAGCACCTACGAGCAGTACTTC
-	TRBV11-2	TRBD1	TRBJ1-6	CASSLDRGRSSYNSPLHF	TGTGCCAGCAGCCTAGACAGGGGCCGGAGCTCCTATAATTCACCCCTCCACTTT
-	TRBV5-1	-	TRBJ2-7	CASSLGLARGLPSYEQYF	TGCGCCAGCAGCTTGGGGCTCGCTAGGGGCCTCCCCTCCTACGAGCAGTACTTC
-	TRBV14	TRBD1	TRBJ2-3	CASSRRDRASTDTQYF	TGTGCCAGCAGCCGACGGGACAGGGCTAGCACAGATACGCAGTATTTT
-	TRBV9	TRBD1	TRBJ1-1	CASSVGGTAGAFF	TGTGCCAGCAGCGTAGGCGGGACAGCCGGGGCTTTCTTT
-	TRBV19	-	TRBJ2-1	CASRPGRGSSYNEQFF	TGTGCCAGTAGACCTGGTCGAGGGAGCTCCTACAATGAGCAGTTCTTC
-	TRBV29-1	TRBD1	TRBJ2-3	CSVAGGDTDTQYF	TGCAGCGTTGCAGGGGGTGATACAGATACGCAGTATTTT
-	TRBV25-1	TRBD2	TRBJ2-2	CASSESGGDTGELFF	TGTGCCAGCAGTGAATCCGGGGGGGACACCGGGGAGCTGTTTTTT
-	TRBV7-2	TRBD1	TRBJ1-2	CASSSDRAGGYTF	TGTGCCAGCAGCTCGGACAGGGCAGGGGGCTACACCTTC